The clone carrying this T cell receptor (beta chain) was picked up a small number of times. The antigen is unknown. This record belongs to a study of T cell responses to AZD1222 COVID-19 vaccine. Study-wide results and caveats: There were repertoire samples only from the period after the peak T cell response. AZD1222 recipients seropositive at baseline numbered only 5 to 7.

CDR1 is SGHNT and CDR2 is YENEEA in the germline V gene. V lost 5 bases and J lost 2, with 11 bases in between. This CDR3 comprises 14 residues. The assay was immunoSEQ multiplex PCR, and TCRdb's table has in-frame clones only and misses some. The profile covers 150,000 to 170,000 clones, with about 90% appearing a single time and roughly 5.8% taken by the ten largest. This clonotype was obtained from an adult in good health. Specimen: peripheral blood, collected on day 0 of MenACWY control vaccination. The V gene is TRBV11-3, the J gene TRBJ2-3, with a possible D match to TRBD2 (5 bases). CDR3 in DNA: TGTGCCAGCAGCCCCACTAGTTTCACAGATACGCAGTATTTT. This gives the protein CASSPTSFTDTQYF.